What follows is one T cell receptor beta chain and its context. CDR1 is SGHTA, CDR2 FQGNSA, per germline. This CDR3 is built from 15 residues. V lost 1 base and J lost 4, with 13 bases in between. This sample is part of a study of blood T cell repertoires in COVID-19. Patients from Seattle were sampled longitudinally, starting during active infection. Sequencing used immunoSEQ multiplex PCR; TCRdb keeps in-frame clones, though not all of them. The sample has roughly 90,000 clones; about 89% are singletons. The receptor comes from a man in his fifties with COVID-19, enrolled during active disease. The specimen sequenced was peripheral blood. The chain combines TRBV7-2 with TRBJ1-2; perhaps TRBD1 as D (6 bases). CDR3 residues: CASSLDGQKLYGYTF. For the CDR3, the DNA is TGTGCCAGCAGCTTAGATGGACAGAAGCTCTATGGCTACACCTTC.